This TCR beta chain comes out of a study of cytomegalovirus exposure and HLA in healthy donors. With V trimmed by 3 bases and J by 4 bases, 6 bases remained unmatched. This CDR3 region has 15 residues. CDR1 SGDLS and CDR2 YYNGEE come from the germline V gene. The donors formed part of the roughly 120-subject validation cohort, distinct from the roughly 620-subject first cohort. This clone was seen a handful of times. Clones were read by immunoSEQ multiplex PCR, and TCRdb kept only the in-frame ones, dropping some. The sample has 330,000 or so clones, 86% seen once. This rearrangement joins TRBV9 to TRBJ1-4; 7 bases are shared with TRBD1. Sample: PBMCs. The receptor was isolated from a woman between 18 and 29 years old in good health and CMV-seronegative. CDR3 region: CASSATGRSNEKLFF. The CDR3 bases are TGTGCCAGCAGCGCGACAGGGAGGAGTAATGAAAAACTGTTTTTT.